This TCR beta chain was identified in a study of T cells in Graves' hyperthyroidism and ophthalmopathy. An absence of ophthalmopathy progression within 18 months meant stable Graves' hyperthyroidism. Subjects aged 18 to 65 presented with newly diagnosed hyperthyroidism of less than 2 months' duration. Each diagnosis was grounded in clinical symptoms, serum thyroxine and TRAb, thyroid ultrasound, and orbital computed tomography. The source material, RNA transcripts, was used to amplify TCR beta CDR3 regions. First-round RT-PCR with HTBI primers amplified the TCR CDR3 region. Via MiXCR, TCRdb re-called the multiplex PCR reads, giving one row per CDR3 protein. The sample has approximately 600,000 distinct CDR3 sequences; about 16% are singletons. A few counts support this clonotype. Its specificity is unknown. There are 18 residues in the CDR3. Unmatched junction bases numbered 12, after V lost 6 bases and J lost 3 bases. Germline lookup yields CDR1 MNHNS and CDR2 SASEGT.

Study-level results: In blood, most of the thyroid clonotypes expanded above 0.001 were also present.

The receptor was isolated from a woman aged 30 to 39 with Graves' hyperthyroidism. V is TRBV6-1 and J is TRBJ2-3, with TRBD2 identical over 13 bases. The sample was blood. The CDR3 here is CASSRPGLAGERTDTQYF. For the CDR3, the DNA is TGTGCCAGCAGCCGTCCCGGACTAGCGGGAGAGAGGACAGATACGCAGTATTTT.